Shown below are 20 T cell receptor beta chains from a single sample sequenced in a study of control samples from healthy donors and cancer patients. Using immunoSEQ multiplex PCR, the repertoire was profiled, and TCRdb retains in-frame clones only, with some absent. The sample contains about 170,000 clones, roughly 89% of which appear only once. Sequencing was performed on blood. All receptors come from a man aged 25 to 45 in good health.

The chain couples TRBV28 to TRBJ1-1; D remains ambiguous. Germline V gives CDR1 MDHEN, CDR2 SYDVKM. V dropped 6 bases and J dropped 8 bases, with 13 bases sitting between them. The CDR3 covers 12 residues. The CDR3 spells CASSLTQLEAFF. In DNA, the CDR3 is TGTGCCAGCAGCCTTACACAGCTAGAAGCTTTCTTT.

The gene calls are TRBV10-3 and TRBJ2-7; D gene unclear. This CDR3 spans 14 amino acids. The germline V gene encodes CDR1 ENHRY and CDR2 SYGVKD. The ends were cut back, 9 bases at V and 5 bases at J, with 20 bases in the middle. CDR3 bases: TGTGCCATTCGTCTGGACCCATCGACCGACGAGCAGTACTTC. Protein: CAIRLDPSTDEQYF.

V and J are TRBV6-5 and TRBJ2-2; D not certain. The CDR3 contains 14 residues. V shed 5 bases and J shed 0 bases, with 7 bases lying between them. Germline V gene data show CDR1 as MNHEY and CDR2 as SVGAGI. DNA for the CDR3: TGTGCCAGCAGTCCCGTGACGAACACCGGGGAGCTGTTTTTT. Protein: CASSPVTNTGELFF.

The V call is TRBV10-3, the J call TRBJ1-5; D is uncertain. With 0 bases removed from V and 0 bases from J, the gap between germline ends came to 6 bases. CDR1 ENHRY and CDR2 SYGVKD come from the germline V gene. The CDR3 length is 15 residues. The CDR3 spells CAISESGYSNQPQHF. The DNA of the CDR3 is TGTGCCATCAGTGAGTCGGGATATAGCAATCAGCCCCAGCATTTT.

This clone came up a few times. The chain recombines TRBV3-1 (or the pseudogene TRBV3-2) with TRBJ2-1; D gene ambiguous. Germline lookup yields CDR1 LGHDT and CDR2 YNNKEL (reference sequence). The CDR3 is 13 amino acids. Trimming stripped 0 bases from V and 15 bases from J, with 15 bases between. CDR3 protein: CASSQEVGWETFF. The CDR3 DNA reads TGTGCCAGCAGCCAAGAGGTGGGGTGGGAAACGTTCTTC.

This clone is a singleton in its sample. The rearrangement uses TRBV25-1 and TRBJ1-5, with unresolved D. Trimming took off 4 bases at V and 5 bases at J, with 9 bases between the two ends. The CDR3 length is 13 residues. Germline assignment: CDR1 MGHDK and CDR2 SYGVNS. The CDR3 DNA follows: TGTGCCAGCAGTGGGAGAACCTATCAGCCCCAGCATTTT. It is translated as CASSGRTYQPQHF.

The J gene is TRBJ1-3, the V gene TRBV2; no clear D. V lost 2 bases to trimming and J lost 4 bases, with 12 bases between them. Germline loops: CDR1 SNHLY, CDR2 FYNNEI. The CDR3 is 15 residues long. In DNA, the CDR3 is TGTGCCAGCAGTGAACCCGTTATGCTCGGAAACACCATATATTTT. It yields the protein CASSEPVMLGNTIYF.

This chain links TRBV7-2 with TRBJ1-3; no reliable D call. Per germline, CDR1 SGHTA and CDR2 FQGNSA. This CDR3 region has 16 residues. V lost 1 base, J lost 0 bases, and 10 bases lay in between. CDR3 coding DNA: TGTGCCAGCAGCTTAGTACTCCTCAGCTCTGGAAACACCATATATTTT. Translating gives CASSLVLLSSGNTIYF.

The gene calls are TRBV6-5 and TRBJ1-6; 9 nucleotides match TRBD1. V shed 2 bases and J 9 bases; nucleotides not matched to a gene: 5. The germline V gene has CDR1 MNHEY and CDR2 SVGAGI. This CDR3 spans 15 amino acids. Written as DNA, the CDR3 is TGTGCCAGCAGTTACGGGGGACAGGGAGGTTCACCCCTCCACTTT. It specifies CASSYGGQGGSPLHF.

V and J are TRBV7-9 and TRBJ2-1, with D possibly TRBD2 on 5 matching bases. Germline loops: CDR1 SEHNR, CDR2 FQNEAQ (reference sequence). The CDR3 length is 15 residues. V lost 4 bases to trimming and J lost 14 bases, with 24 bases between them. DNA for the CDR3: TGTGCCAGCAGCTCCCCGAGGCCTAGGGCCGGGGTAAAGTTCTTC. As protein: CASSSPRPRAGVKFF.

This clone was counted once. The V gene is TRBV5-1, the J gene TRBJ1-2; D gene ambiguous. The CDR3 runs 13 residues. Germline CDR1 reads SGHRS; CDR2 reads YFSETQ. Trimming shortened V by 2 bases and J by 1 base, and 6 bases separated the two germline ends. CDR3 sequence reads: CASSFMGNYGYTF. DNA for the CDR3: TGCGCCAGCAGCTTTATGGGTAACTATGGCTACACCTTC.

This chain joins TRBV2 and TRBJ2-7; D gene unclear. Trimming stripped 7 bases from V and 0 bases from J, with 13 bases between. Germline CDR1 and CDR2: SNHLY and FYNNEI. The CDR3 runs 14 residues. CDR3 loop: CASMETWSSYEQYF. CDR3 DNA sequence: TGTGCCAGCATGGAGACTTGGAGCTCCTACGAGCAGTACTTC.

V is TRBV30 and J is TRBJ1-5; D gene uncertain. V was pared by 2 bases and J by 5 bases, with 10 bases between. Germline V lookup: CDR1 GTSNPN, CDR2 SVGIG (reference sequence). The CDR3 is 13 amino acids. As DNA, the CDR3 is TGTGCCTGGAGTCGAGATGCGGATCAGCCCCAGCATTTT. It translates to CAWSRDADQPQHF.

The V gene is TRBV6-5, the J gene TRBJ1-3, with 8 bases aligning to TRBD1. Germline V gene lookup returns CDR1 MNHEY and CDR2 SVGAGI. CDR3 size: 14 residues. With 6 bases clipped from V and 0 bases from J, the junction kept 1 base outside the gene matches. Written as DNA, the CDR3 is TGTGCCAGCAGGGGACAGGCCTCTGGAAACACCATATATTTT. Amino acid sequence: CASRGQASGNTIYF.

The chain employs TRBV27 and TRBJ2-3; a possible D gene is TRBD1 (5 bases). V was trimmed by 4 bases and J by 1 base, leaving 15 bases between them. Germline values: CDR1 MNHEY, CDR2 SMNVEV (reference sequence). This CDR3 is built from 16 residues. The CDR3 loop reads CASSWPRVGGTDTQYF. The CDR3 bases are TGTGCCAGCAGTTGGCCCAGGGTAGGGGGCACAGATACGCAGTATTTT.

This chain joins TRBV18 and TRBJ2-3; D uncertain. The germline gives CDR1 KGHSH, CDR2 LQKENI. With 3 bases removed from V and 5 bases from J, the gap between germline ends came to 9 bases. The CDR3 is 13 amino acids. CDR3: CASSPLLQDTQYF. The CDR3 region has the DNA TGTGCCAGCTCACCTTTGCTGCAAGATACGCAGTATTTT.

The sample holds one count of this clone. The rearrangement links TRBV28 to TRBJ2-1; D not certain. Germline-derived CDR1 and CDR2 are MDHEN and SYDVKM. Trimming took 3 bases from V and 0 from J, leaving 9 bases between them. This CDR3 region has 15 residues. In DNA, the CDR3 is TGTGCCAGCAGTTTGGGTAAGGTCTCCTACAATGAGCAGTTCTTC. Translation gives CASSLGKVSYNEQFF.

This sequence joins TRBV4-2 and TRBJ2-1, with 11 bases lining up with TRBD2. This CDR3 is built from 17 residues. Germline-derived CDR1 and CDR2 are LGHNA and YNFKEQ. Losses at the gene ends were 0 bases for V and 6 bases for J; bases not matched to a gene: 7. As DNA, the CDR3 is TGTGCCAGCAGCCAAGAAGGGAGGACTAGCGGGTCCAATGAGCAGTTCTTC. As protein: CASSQEGRTSGSNEQFF.

The rearrangement uses TRBV5-6 and TRBJ2-5; 10 nucleotides match TRBD1. Germline assignment: CDR1 SGHDT and CDR2 YYEEEE. V lost 2 bases to trimming and J lost 5 bases; unmatched junction nucleotides: 9. The CDR3 spans 16 residues. CDR3 sequence: CASSFYTGTGVETQYF. The CDR3 DNA follows: TGTGCCAGCAGCTTCTACACCGGGACAGGGGTGGAGACCCAGTACTTC.

V and J are TRBV18 and TRBJ1-5, with D hard to call. The V gene's germline CDR1 is KGHSH and CDR2 LQKENI. Between the trimmed V and J ends, which lost 1 base and 4 bases, there was a span of 8 bases. This CDR3 has 14 residues. In DNA form, the CDR3 reads TGTGCCAGCTCACCACAAGCACAAAATCAGCCCCAGCATTTT. It translates to CASSPQAQNQPQHF.